This T cell receptor beta chain was recorded in a study of T cells in Graves' hyperthyroidism and ophthalmopathy. General study points: Blood also carried most thyroid clonotypes expanded above 0.001.

Not enrolled were patients with uncontrolled infection, other autoimmune disease, pregnancy or lactation. Diagnostic assessment was based on clinical symptoms, serum thyroxine and TRAb, thyroid ultrasound and orbital computed tomography. The trim removed 7 bases at V and 6 bases at J, leaving 12 bases unmatched. CDR3 size: 14 residues. Germline V gene sequence: CDR1 MDHEN, CDR2 SYDVKM. This clonotype was recorded at least ten times. Its antigen is unknown. Amplification of TCR beta CDR3 regions was performed using RNA transcripts as template. An initial round of RT-PCR targeting the TCR CDR3 relied on the HTBI primer set. MiXCR was run by TCRdb on the multiplex PCR reads, yielding one entry per CDR3 protein. The data contain some 560,000 distinct CDR3 sequences, around 15% of them seen just once; the ten biggest clones take up approximately 15%.

Sample: blood. The chain uses TRBV28 and TRBJ2-7, with TRBD1 matching over 7 bases. The TCR sequence derives from a middle-aged woman with Graves' hyperthyroidism. The DNA of the CDR3 is TGTGCCAGCACCTATGACAGGGTTCCCCGCGAGCAGTACTTC. This gives the protein CASTYDRVPREQYF.